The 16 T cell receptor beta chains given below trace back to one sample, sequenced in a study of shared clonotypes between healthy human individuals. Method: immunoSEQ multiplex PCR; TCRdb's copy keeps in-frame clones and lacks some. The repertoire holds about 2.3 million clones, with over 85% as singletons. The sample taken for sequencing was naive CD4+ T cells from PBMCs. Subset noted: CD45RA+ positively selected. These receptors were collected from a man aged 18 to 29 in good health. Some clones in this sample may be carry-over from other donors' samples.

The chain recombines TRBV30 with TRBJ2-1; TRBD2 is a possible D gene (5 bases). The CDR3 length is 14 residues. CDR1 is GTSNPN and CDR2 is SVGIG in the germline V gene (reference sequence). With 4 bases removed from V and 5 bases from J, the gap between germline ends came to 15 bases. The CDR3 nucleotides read TGTGCCTGGATCAAGCGGAAATCTAACAATGAGCAGTTCTTC. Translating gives CAWIKRKSNNEQFF.

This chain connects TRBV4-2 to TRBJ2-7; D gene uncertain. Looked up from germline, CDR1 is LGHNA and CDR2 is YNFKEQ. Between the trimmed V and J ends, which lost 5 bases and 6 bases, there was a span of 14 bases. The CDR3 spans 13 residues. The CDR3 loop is CASSSPNVSEQYF. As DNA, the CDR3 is TGTGCCAGCAGCAGCCCGAACGTCTCCGAGCAGTACTTC.

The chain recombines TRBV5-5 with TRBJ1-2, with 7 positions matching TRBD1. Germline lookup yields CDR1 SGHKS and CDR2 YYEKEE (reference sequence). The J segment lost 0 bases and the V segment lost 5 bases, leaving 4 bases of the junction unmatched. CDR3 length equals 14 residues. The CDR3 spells CASRDGQANYGYTF. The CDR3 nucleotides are TGTGCCAGCAGAGACGGACAGGCTAACTATGGCTACACCTTC.

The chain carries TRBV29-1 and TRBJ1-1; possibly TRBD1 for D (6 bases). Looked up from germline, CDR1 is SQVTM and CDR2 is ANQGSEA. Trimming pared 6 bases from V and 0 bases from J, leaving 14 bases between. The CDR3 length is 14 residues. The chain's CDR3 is CSVTTGNMNTEAFF. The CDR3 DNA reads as TGCAGCGTGACGACAGGAAACATGAACACTGAAGCTTTCTTT.

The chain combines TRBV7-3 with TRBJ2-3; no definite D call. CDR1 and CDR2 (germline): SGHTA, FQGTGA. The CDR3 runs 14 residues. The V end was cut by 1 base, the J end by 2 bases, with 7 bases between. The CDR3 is CASSLIPATDTQYF. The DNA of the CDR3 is TGTGCCAGCAGCTTAATTCCGGCCACAGATACGCAGTATTTT. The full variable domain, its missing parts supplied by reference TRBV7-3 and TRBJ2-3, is GAGVSQTPSNKVTEKGKYVELRCDPISGHTALYWYRQSLGQGPEFLIYFQGTGAADDSGLPNDRFFAVRPEGSVSTLKIQRTERGDSAVYLCASSLIPATDTQYFGPGTRLTVL.

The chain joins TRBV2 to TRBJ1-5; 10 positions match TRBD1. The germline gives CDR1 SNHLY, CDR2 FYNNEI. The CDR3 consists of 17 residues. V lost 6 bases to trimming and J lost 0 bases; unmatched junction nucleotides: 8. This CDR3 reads CASSGTGAIYSNQPQHF. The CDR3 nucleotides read TGTGCCAGCAGCGGGACAGGGGCGATTTATAGCAATCAGCCCCAGCATTTT.

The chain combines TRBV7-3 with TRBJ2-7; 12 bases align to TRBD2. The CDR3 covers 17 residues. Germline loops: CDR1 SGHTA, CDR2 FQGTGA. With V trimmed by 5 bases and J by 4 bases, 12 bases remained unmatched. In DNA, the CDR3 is TGTGCCAGCAGCCCTGGACTAGCGGGAATAAGAGATTACGAGCAGTACTTC. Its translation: CASSPGLAGIRDYEQYF.

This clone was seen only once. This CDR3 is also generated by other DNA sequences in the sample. The CDR3 nucleotides read TGTGCCAGCAGCGTAGTTGGATCAAACACCGGGGAGCTGTTTTTT. It is translated as CASSVVGSNTGELFF. The J gene is TRBJ2-2, the V gene TRBV9; no firm D call. This CDR3 contains 15 residues. Trimming took off 0 bases at V and 2 bases at J, with 8 bases between the two ends. Germline V gene data show CDR1 as SGDLS and CDR2 as YYNGEE.

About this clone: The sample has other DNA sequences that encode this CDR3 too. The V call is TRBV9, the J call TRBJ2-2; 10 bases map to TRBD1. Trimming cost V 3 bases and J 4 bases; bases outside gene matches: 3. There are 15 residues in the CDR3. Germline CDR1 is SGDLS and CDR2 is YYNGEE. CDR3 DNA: TGTGCCAGCAGCGCCCGGGACAGGGGCACCGGGGAGCTGTTTTTT. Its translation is CASSARDRGTGELFF.

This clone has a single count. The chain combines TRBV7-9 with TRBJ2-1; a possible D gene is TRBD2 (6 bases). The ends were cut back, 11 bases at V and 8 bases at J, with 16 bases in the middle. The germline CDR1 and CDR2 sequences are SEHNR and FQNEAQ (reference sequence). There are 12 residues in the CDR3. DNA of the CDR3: TGTGCCGGTTATCGGGGGAGCGATGAGCAGTTCTTC. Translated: CAGYRGSDEQFF.

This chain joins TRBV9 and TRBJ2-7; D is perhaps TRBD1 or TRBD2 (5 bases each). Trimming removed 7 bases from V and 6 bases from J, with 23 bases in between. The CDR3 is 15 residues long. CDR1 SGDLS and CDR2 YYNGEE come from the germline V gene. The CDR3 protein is CASGTGPISSGEQYF. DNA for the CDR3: TGTGCCAGCGGTACGGGACCCATATCGTCCGGCGAGCAGTACTTC.

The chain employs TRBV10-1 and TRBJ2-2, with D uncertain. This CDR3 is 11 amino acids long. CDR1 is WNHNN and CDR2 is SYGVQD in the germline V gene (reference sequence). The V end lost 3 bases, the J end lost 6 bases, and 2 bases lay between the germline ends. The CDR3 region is CASSESGELFF. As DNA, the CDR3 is TGCGCCAGCAGTGAATCCGGGGAGCTGTTTTTT.

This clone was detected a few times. The CDR3 here is CASSMAAGGPGELFF. The CDR3 DNA reads as TGTGCCAGTAGTATGGCGGCGGGAGGGCCCGGGGAGCTGTTTTTT. The V gene is TRBV19, the J gene TRBJ2-2; 9 nucleotides agree with TRBD2. This CDR3 spans 15 amino acids. Losses at the gene ends were 3 bases for V and 6 bases for J; bases not matched to a gene: 5. Germline V gene data show CDR1 as LNHDA and CDR2 as SQIVND (reference sequence).

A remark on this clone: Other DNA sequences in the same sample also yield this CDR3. The CDR3 protein is CASSPGVEGYTF. DNA of the CDR3: TGTGCCAGCTCACCCGGGGTAGAGGGCTACACCTTC. This sequence joins TRBV18 and TRBJ1-2, with D unclear. The V end was cut by 3 bases, the J end by 8 bases, with 10 bases between. Looked up from germline, CDR1 is KGHSH and CDR2 is LQKENI. The CDR3 length is 12 residues.

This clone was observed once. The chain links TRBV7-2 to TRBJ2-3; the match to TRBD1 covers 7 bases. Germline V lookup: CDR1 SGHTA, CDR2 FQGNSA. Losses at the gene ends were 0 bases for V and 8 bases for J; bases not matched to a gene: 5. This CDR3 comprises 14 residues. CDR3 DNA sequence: TGTGCCAGCAGCTTAGCCAGACAGGGCGGTACGCAGTATTTT. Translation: CASSLARQGGTQYF.

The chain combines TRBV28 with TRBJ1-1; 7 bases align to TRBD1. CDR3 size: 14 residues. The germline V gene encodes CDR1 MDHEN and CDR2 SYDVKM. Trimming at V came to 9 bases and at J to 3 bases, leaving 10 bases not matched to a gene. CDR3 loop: CASHRPGQHTEAFF. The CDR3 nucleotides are TGTGCCAGTCACCGACCGGGACAGCACACTGAAGCTTTCTTT. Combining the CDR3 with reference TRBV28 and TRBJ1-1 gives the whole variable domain DVKVTQSSRYLVKRTGEKVFLECVQDMDHENMFWYRQDPGLGLRLIYFSYDVKMKEKGDIPEGYSVSREKKERFSLILESASTNQTSMYLCASHRPGQHTEAFFGQGTRLTVV.